Below, 18 T cell receptor beta chains from the same sample are listed, as sequenced in a study of blood T cell repertoires in COVID-19. Measured with immunoSEQ multiplex PCR; TCRdb has only the in-frame clones, and not every one. The data contain around 260,000 clones, 88% of them seen just once; the ten biggest clones take up roughly 10%. Sequenced input: peripheral blood. The source is a woman between 70 and 85 years old with COVID-19, enrolled during active disease.

The table lists this clone with a count of one. The chain is built from TRBV6-4 and TRBJ2-1, with TRBD2 matching 13 bases. The junction had 8 bases not matched to a gene; V was cut back by 4 bases and J by 14 bases. Germline values: CDR1 MRHNA, CDR2 SNTAGT. There are 14 residues in the CDR3. The CDR3 nucleotides are TGTGCCAGCAGTGCCGTTACTAGCGGGAGGGCCGAGTTCTTC. This codes for CASSAVTSGRAEFF.

The chain employs TRBV7-8 and TRBJ2-5; weak D call: TRBD1 (5 bases). V lost 3 bases, J lost 5 bases, and 16 bases lay in between. This CDR3 is 15 amino acids long. Germline V gene lookup returns CDR1 SGHVS and CDR2 FQNEAQ. Here the CDR3 DNA reads TGTGCCAGCAGCTTCTTGGATGGGGCCGAGGAGACCCAGTACTTC. Protein product: CASSFLDGAEETQYF.

The rearrangement uses TRBV19 and TRBJ1-2, with TRBD1 matching 9 bases. The ends lost 6 bases at V and 7 bases at J; junction bases unmatched: 15. The length of the CDR3 is 16 residues. Germline loops: CDR1 LNHDA, CDR2 SQIVND (reference sequence). This chain's CDR3 is CASRTQGAPDVGGYTF. Written as DNA, the CDR3 is TGTGCCAGTAGAACACAGGGGGCGCCTGATGTAGGTGGCTACACCTTC.

V gene TRBV2 combines with J gene TRBJ2-7; D remains ambiguous. This CDR3 region has 12 residues. The ends were cut back, 5 bases at V and 3 bases at J, with 8 bases in the middle. Germline V gene lookup returns CDR1 SNHLY and CDR2 FYNNEI. The CDR3 DNA reads as TGTGCCAGCAGTCCACTAAACTACGAGCAGTACTTC. Its protein product is CASSPLNYEQYF.

This rearrangement joins TRBV4-3 to TRBJ1-1; TRBD1 is a possible D gene (5 bases). This CDR3 is built from 13 residues. Trimming took off 0 bases at V and 6 bases at J, with 8 bases between the two ends. Germline CDR1 reads LGHNA; CDR2 reads YSLEER. In DNA form, the CDR3 reads TGCGCCAGCAGCCAAGACGGGGGGGCTGAAGCTTTCTTT. This gives the protein CASSQDGGAEAFF.

V and J are TRBV28 and TRBJ1-4; 8 bases line up with TRBD1. With V trimmed by 7 bases and J by 7 bases, 11 bases remained unmatched. This CDR3 comprises 15 residues. Germline V CDR1 and CDR2: MDHEN, SYDVKM. This CDR3 is CASTKKTGAFEKLFF. DNA of the CDR3: TGTGCCAGCACCAAAAAGACAGGGGCTTTTGAAAAACTGTTTTTT.

V gene TRBV7-3 combines with J gene TRBJ1-1; D call uncertain. Germline loops: CDR1 SGHTA, CDR2 FQGTGA. The CDR3 sequence is 12 residues long. V was shortened by 3 bases and J by 2 bases, with 4 bases between the two germline ends. The CDR3 DNA follows: TGTGCCAGCAGCTTTAGAAACACTGAAGCTTTCTTT. Amino acid sequence: CASSFRNTEAFF. Full variable domain (remainder filled in from reference TRBV7-3 and TRBJ1-1): GAGVSQTPSNKVTEKGKYVELRCDPISGHTALYWYRQSLGQGPEFLIYFQGTGAADDSGLPNDRFFAVRPEGSVSTLKIQRTERGDSAVYLCASSFRNTEAFFGQGTRLTVV.

The rearrangement links TRBV7-3 to TRBJ2-2, with D uncertain. V lost 0 bases and J 7 bases, leaving 6 bases between the germline ends. The CDR3 is made up of 13 amino acids. Per the germline V gene, CDR1 is SGHTA and CDR2 is FQGTGA. DNA of the CDR3: TGTGCCAGCAGCTTAACCGCGAACGGGGAGCTGTTTTTT. The encoded protein is CASSLTANGELFF.

The V call is TRBV19, the J call TRBJ2-6; the match to TRBD1 covers 11 bases. The CDR3 runs to 17 residues. Germline trimming cut 5 bases from V and 0 bases from J; bases unmatched to any gene: 3. Germline V gene sequence: CDR1 LNHDA, CDR2 SQIVND (reference sequence). Here the CDR3 DNA reads TGTGCCAGTAGTCTGGGGACAGGGGGCTCTGGGGCCAACGTCCTGACTTTC. Amino acid sequence: CASSLGTGGSGANVLTF.

This clone has only a few counts. The V call is TRBV19, the J call TRBJ2-7, with 10 positions matching TRBD2. The trim removed 7 bases at V and 0 bases at J, leaving 3 bases unmatched. This CDR3 spans 14 amino acids. Germline-derived CDR1 and CDR2 are LNHDA and SQIVND (reference sequence). Here the CDR3 reads CASTPSGSSYEQYF. The CDR3 DNA reads as TGTGCCAGTACCCCTAGCGGGAGCTCCTACGAGCAGTACTTC.

The CDR3 DNA is TGTGCCAGCAGCCCCCCCGGGAGGACAATCTACGAGCAGTACTTC. Translating it yields CASSPPGRTIYEQYF. The chain has TRBV14 and TRBJ2-7, with 7 bases identical to TRBD2. V was clipped by 4 bases and J by 3 bases; unmatched bases: 9. Germline assignment: CDR1 SGHDN and CDR2 FVKESK. The CDR3 extends over 15 amino acids.

The chain carries TRBV10-3 and TRBJ2-2, with 8 bases matching TRBD2. The germline gives CDR1 ENHRY, CDR2 SYGVKD. V trimming: 5 bases; J trimming: 1 base; junction bases outside the gene matches: 3. This CDR3 comprises 15 residues. Here the CDR3 DNA reads TGTGCCATCAGTTCACTAGCGGAGAACACCGGGGAGCTGTTTTTT. Amino acid sequence: CAISSLAENTGELFF.

V is TRBV2 and J is TRBJ1-2; D is ambiguous. This CDR3 is built from 14 residues. Trimming removed 8 bases at V and 8 bases at J, with 21 bases between. The germline CDR1 and CDR2 sequences are SNHLY and FYNNEI. CDR3 amino acids: CASGEPIANAGYTF. In DNA, the CDR3 is TGTGCCAGCGGGGAGCCCATAGCTAACGCGGGCTACACCTTC.

The rearrangement joins TRBV9 to TRBJ2-7; 7 bases are shared with TRBD1. CDR1 is SGDLS, CDR2 YYNGEE, per germline. V shed 0 bases and J 1 base; nucleotides not matched to a gene: 4. The CDR3 totals 15 residues. The CDR3, as DNA: TGTGCCAGCAGCGTAGTTGCCAGGGGGTCCTACGAGCAGTACTTC. Translating gives CASSVVARGSYEQYF.

This chain links TRBV4-3 with TRBJ2-2; 7 bases align to TRBD2. Trimming took 4 bases from V and 3 from J; bases not matched to a gene: 5. From germline, CDR1 is LGHNA and CDR2 YSLEER. This CDR3 is built from 15 residues. Here the CDR3 DNA reads TGCGCCAGCAGCCTGGCTAGCGGATACACCGGGGAGCTGTTTTTT. Translating gives CASSLASGYTGELFF.

This chain connects TRBV28 to TRBJ2-1; D not certain. Between the trimmed V and J ends, which lost 8 bases and 5 bases, there was a span of 16 bases. Looked up from germline, CDR1 is MDHEN and CDR2 is SYDVKM. CDR3 length equals 14 residues. This CDR3 reads CASRSRSVHNEQFF. The CDR3 region has the DNA TGTGCCAGCCGCAGCCGCAGCGTACACAATGAGCAGTTCTTC.

This clone was seen a few times. The rearrangement links TRBV4-1 to TRBJ1-4; a possible D gene is TRBD1 (5 bases). Trimming took off 0 bases at V and 0 bases at J, with 17 bases between the two ends. The length of the CDR3 is 19 residues. Per germline, CDR1 MGHRA and CDR2 YSYEKL. This CDR3 is CASSQEVGGWIATNEKLFF. CDR3 nucleotides: TGCGCCAGCAGCCAAGAGGTGGGGGGTTGGATTGCAACTAATGAAAAACTGTTTTTT.

The gene calls are TRBV9 and TRBJ2-1, with 9 bases matching TRBD1. CDR3 length: 15 amino acids. The germline V gene has CDR1 SGDLS and CDR2 YYNGEE. V lost 3 bases to trimming and J lost 4 bases; unmatched junction nucleotides: 5. CDR3 bases: TGTGCCAGCAGCGCTGGGACAGGGCAGTACAATGAGCAGTTCTTC. It yields the protein CASSAGTGQYNEQFF.